Listed below are T cell receptor beta chains from one sample, sequenced in a study of cytomegalovirus exposure and HLA in healthy donors. The protocol was immunoSEQ multiplex PCR, while the TCRdb copy is restricted to in-frame clones and leaves out a portion. The sample records fewer than 250,000 clones, roughly 80% being singletons. Sequencing was carried out using PBMCs. All receptors derive from a male donor in good health and CMV-seronegative. The CDR3 runs from the conserved cysteine through the conserved F or W. Each record gives: D gene, clone size, V gene, J gene, CDR3 DNA, CDR3 protein. The D gene is left open where the match is weak. Some rows mark clone size as missing; the rest say once, few, many or name a class of expanded clone.

>NA|NA|TRBV21-1|TRBJ2-3
TGTGCCACCCTAAGAGGACTAGCGGGGAGGGCGGTACCGGATACGCAGTATTTT
CATLRGLAGRAVPDTQYF
>NA|few|TRBV10-1|TRBJ2-7
TGCGCCAGCAGCCCCGGGTCTAGCCCTCCCTACGAGCAGTACTTC
CASSPGSSPPYEQYF
>TRBD1|once|TRBV6-5|TRBJ2-5
TGTGCCAGCAGTTCTCTTACAGGGGGAAGATTAGAGACCCAGTACTTC
CASSSLTGGRLETQYF
>TRBD1|NA|TRBV5-1|TRBJ2-1
TGCGCCAGCAGCTCGGGACAGGGGGCGGATGAGCAGTTCTTC
CASSSGQGADEQFF
>NA|NA|TRBV19|TRBJ2-7
TGTGCCAGTAGTCACCCTGGGAGGGAGCAGTACTTC
CASSHPGREQYF
>NA|NA|TRBV30|TRBJ2-7
TGTGCCTGGAGTGGGACAGTCCAGTACTTC
CAWSGTVQYF
>TRBD1|NA|TRBV7-2|TRBJ1-3
TGTGCCAGCAGCTGGACAGGGGCCGGAAACACCATATATTTT
CASSWTGAGNTIYF
>TRBD1|NA|TRBV6-5|TRBJ2-5
TGTGCCAGCAGTAAGGACAGGGTCGAGACCCAGTACTTC
CASSKDRVETQYF
>NA|NA|TRBV9|TRBJ1-3
TGTGCCAGCAGCGTAGATCGGGGGACCTCTGGAAACACCATATATTTT
CASSVDRGTSGNTIYF
>TRBD2|NA|TRBV4-2|TRBJ2-7
TGTGCCAGCAGCCAGAAGGGGACTAGCGGGAGTGGGGGGGAGCAGTACTTC
CASSQKGTSGSGGEQYF
>TRBD2|NA|TRBV9|TRBJ2-1
TGTGCCAGCAGCGTAGAGGTAGCGGGAGTCGGGGAGCAGTTCTTC
CASSVEVAGVGEQFF
>TRBD1|NA|TRBV10-3|TRBJ2-1
TGTGCCATCAGCAAGAAACAGGGGGCTGATGAGCAGTTCTTC
CAISKKQGADEQFF
>TRBD1|NA|TRBV7-9|TRBJ2-1
TGTGCCAGCAGCTTAGCGAGAGGGGGCGGCAATGAGCAGTTCTTC
CASSLARGGGNEQFF
>NA|NA|TRBV2|TRBJ1-1
TGTGCCAGCAGTGGATTAGGGGTCCCTATGTCTGAAGCTTTCTTT
CASSGLGVPMSEAFF
>TRBD1|NA|TRBV5-4|TRBJ2-3
TGTGCCAGCAGCCCGAGAGACAGGGTGAGGACAGATACGCAGTATTTT
CASSPRDRVRTDTQYF
>TRBD1|NA|TRBV4-1|TRBJ1-6
TGCGCCAGCAGCCAAGCGCCTCTGGGGACAGGGCTCACACCCCTCCACTTT
CASSQAPLGTGLTPLHF
>NA|NA|TRBV27|TRBJ1-1
TGTGCCAGCAGTTTGACAAGCACCCTGTATAACACTGAAGCTTTCTTT
CASSLTSTLYNTEAFF
>NA|NA|TRBV9|TRBJ1-6
TGTGCCAGCAGCGTAGCTCTCGGAGGGGATTCACCCCTCCACTTT
CASSVALGGDSPLHF
>TRBD1|NA|TRBV18|TRBJ1-5
TGTGCCAGCTCACCAAACAGGGGTCATAGCAATCAGCCCCAGCATTTT
CASSPNRGHSNQPQHF
>TRBD2|NA|TRBV10-3|TRBJ2-5
TGTGCCATCAGTGACCCAGGGCCGACAGCGGGGCAAGAGACCCAGTACTTC
CAISDPGPTAGQETQYF
>NA|NA|TRBV11-2|TRBJ1-4
TGTGCCAGCAGCCCGTGGGGGCAGGGGGAAAAACTGTTTTTT
CASSPWGQGEKLFF
>TRBD2|NA|TRBV7-9|TRBJ2-2
TGTGCCAGCAGCATACTAGCGGGGGACACCGGGGAGCTGTTTTTT
CASSILAGDTGELFF
>NA|NA|TRBV19|TRBJ1-1
TGTGCCAGTAGTATATCAGGTGGCCTCAACACTGAAGCTTTCTTT
CASSISGGLNTEAFF
>TRBD1|NA|TRBV6-5|TRBJ1-1
TGTGCCAGCAGTTATTACTGGACAGGGTTGAACACTGAAGCTTTCTTT
CASSYYWTGLNTEAFF
>NA|NA|TRBV11-3|TRBJ2-7
TGTGCCAGCAGCTCAAACGGGGTCGAGCAGTACTTC
CASSSNGVEQYF
>TRBD1|NA|TRBV6-6|TRBJ2-7
TGTGCCAGCTCCCGACAGGGCGTAAACGAGCAGTACTTC
CASSRQGVNEQYF
>NA|NA|TRBV4-2|TRBJ2-2
TGTGCCAGCAGCCATACTTCAGGTGCCAACACCGGGGAGCTGTTTTTT
CASSHTSGANTGELFF
>NA|NA|TRBV9|TRBJ1-1
TGTGCCAGCAGCGGGGGGCCTGGTGAAGCTTTCTTT
CASSGGPGEAFF
>NA|NA|TRBV9|TRBJ2-3
TGTGCCAGCAGCCCAGGGGGCACAGATACGCAGTATTTT
CASSPGGTDTQYF
>NA|NA|TRBV7-9|TRBJ2-1
TGTGCCAGCAGCGCGCAGGGAAATGAGCAGTTCTTC
CASSAQGNEQFF
>TRBD1|once|TRBV15|TRBJ1-4
TGTGCCACCAGCAGGGAACAGGGGGCGCTGGCTAATGAAAAACTGTTTTTT
CATSREQGALANEKLFF
>NA|NA|TRBV2|TRBJ2-1
TGTGCCAGCAGTCCACCGAGACAGTACAATGAGCAGTTCTTC
CASSPPRQYNEQFF
>TRBD2|once|TRBV5-1|TRBJ2-3
TGCGCCACCCTCCCAGGGAGGGCGGGCACAGATACGCAGTATTTT
CATLPGRAGTDTQYF